Presented here are 32 T cell receptor beta chains from one specimen sequenced in a study of identifying expanded T cells in peripheral blood. Method: immunoSEQ multiplex PCR; TCRdb's copy keeps in-frame clones and lacks some. The table lists fewer than 65,000 clones, about 90% of them singletons, with less than 5.5% in the top ten. The sequencing input was blood. These receptor sequences come from a person between 18 and 75 years old in good health.

This rearrangement joins TRBV29-1 to TRBJ1-2; D gene ambiguous. The CDR3 runs 14 residues. With 0 bases removed from V and 8 bases from J, the gap between germline ends came to 16 bases. The germline gives CDR1 SQVTM, CDR2 ANQGSEA. The CDR3 region has the DNA TGCAGCGTTGAAGATGGGCCCCTCCTGAGGGGCTACACCTTC. Protein product: CSVEDGPLLRGYTF. Full variable domain (missing parts from reference TRBV29-1 and TRBJ1-2): SAVISQKPSRDICQRGTSLTIQCQVDSQVTMMFWYRQQPGQSLTLIATANQGSEATYESGFVIDKFPISRPNLTFSTLTVSNMSPEDSSIYLCSVEDGPLLRGYTFGSGTRLTVV.

The CDR3 bases are TGTGCCAGCAGCACGGTGACCGATCAAACGCAGTATTTT. This codes for CASSTVTDQTQYF. The V call is TRBV13, the J call TRBJ2-3; D remains unclear. CDR3 length: 13 amino acids. Germline V gene data show CDR1 as PRHDT and CDR2 as FYEKMQ (reference sequence). V dropped 5 bases and J dropped 9 bases, with 15 bases sitting between them.

The chain couples TRBV7-3 to TRBJ2-1; 10 nucleotides line up with TRBD2. The CDR3 is made up of 15 amino acids. The V segment lost 5 bases and the J segment 3 bases; nucleotides outside the gene matches: 4. Germline CDR1 reads SGHTA; CDR2 reads FQGTGA. This CDR3 reads CASSISSGSYNEQFF. CDR3 DNA sequence: TGTGCCAGCAGCATATCTAGCGGGAGCTACAATGAGCAGTTCTTC.

The genes are TRBV5-6 and TRBJ1-4; 9 bases are shared with TRBD1. The CDR3 runs to 15 residues. The germline CDR1 and CDR2 sequences are SGHDT and YYEEEE. V shed 3 bases, J shed 8 bases, and the junction held 8 bases outside the gene matches. CDR3 DNA sequence: TGTGCCAGCAGCTGGGGAACAGGGGGCCTGGAAAAACTGTTTTTT. Translating it yields CASSWGTGGLEKLFF.

This sequence joins TRBV14 and TRBJ1-2; D gene unclear. The CDR3 loop spans 13 amino acids. The V gene's germline CDR1 is SGHDN and CDR2 FVKESK. Deletions cut 1 base from V and 4 bases from J, with 7 bases between. CDR3 sequence: CASSQVPGYGYTF. CDR3 coding DNA: TGTGCCAGCAGCCAAGTCCCAGGCTATGGCTACACCTTC.

This clone was observed once. J is TRBJ1-1 and V is TRBV5-8, with TRBD1 as a possible D gene (5 bases). The CDR3 covers 16 residues. The germline V and J ends were trimmed by 2 bases and 4 bases, with 18 bases remaining between them. Germline assignment: CDR1 SGHTS and CDR2 YDEGEE. The CDR3 sequence: CASSFFTGHTGTEAFF. Here the CDR3 DNA reads TGTGCCAGCAGCTTCTTTACAGGACATACCGGCACTGAAGCTTTCTTT.

The chain is built from TRBV30 and TRBJ1-1; D not resolved. CDR3 length: 12 residues. Germline V gives CDR1 GTSNPN, CDR2 SVGIG (reference sequence). V was shortened by 1 base and J by 5 bases, with 8 bases between the two germline ends. CDR3 bases: TGTGCCTGGAGTGATAGGTGGACTGAAGCTTTCTTT. This gives the protein CAWSDRWTEAFF. The variable domain in full, with the rest retrieved from reference TRBV30 and TRBJ1-1, is SQTIHQWPATLVQPVGSPLSLECTVEGTSNPNLYWYRQAAGRGLQLLFYSVGIGQISSEVPQNLSASRPQDRQFILSSKKLLLSDSGFYLCAWSDRWTEAFFGQGTRLTVV.

This chain joins TRBV27 and TRBJ2-1; a weak D match, TRBD1 (5 bases). Germline assignment: CDR1 MNHEY and CDR2 SMNVEV (reference sequence). V was pared by 4 bases and J by 0 bases, with 10 bases between. The CDR3 contains 15 residues. The CDR3 nucleotides are TGTGCCAGCAGTTCGCCAGGGATCTCCTACAATGAGCAGTTCTTC. This translates into CASSSPGISYNEQFF.

The chain couples TRBV25-1 to TRBJ1-1; no clear D gene. The CDR3 contains 14 residues. With 2 bases removed from V and 3 bases from J, the gap between germline ends came to 10 bases. Germline V gene lookup returns CDR1 MGHDK and CDR2 SYGVNS. Written as DNA, the CDR3 is TGTGCCAGCAGTGAAAGGGTCAGCCACACTGAAGCTTTCTTT. This codes for CASSERVSHTEAFF.

The chain couples TRBV15 to TRBJ2-5; TRBD1 agrees at 9 bases. The junction had 11 bases not matched to a gene; V was cut back by 2 bases and J by 4 bases. CDR1 LNHNV and CDR2 YYDKDF come from the germline V gene (reference sequence). The CDR3 length is 17 residues. DNA of the CDR3: TGTGCCACCAGCAGAAGACTACCGGGACAGGGAGGAGAGACCCAGTACTTC. Translated, it gives CATSRRLPGQGGETQYF. The variable domain in full, completed from reference TRBV15 and TRBJ2-5, reads DAMVIQNPRYQVTQFGKPVTLSCSQTLNHNVMYWYQQKSSQAPKLLFHYYDKDFNNEADTPDNFQSRRPNTSFCFLDIRSPGLGDTAMYLCATSRRLPGQGGETQYFGPGTRLLVL.

In this sample, this clone turned up once. This chain uses TRBV5-1 with TRBJ2-5, with 7 bases that match TRBD2. The J call is in doubt because the DNA end fits TRBJ2-7 better. The CDR3 sequence is 13 residues long. The germline CDR1 and CDR2 sequences are SGHRS and YFSETQ. CDR3 coding DNA: TGCGCCAGCAGCTCCCGTGGGGGGGACGAGCAGTACTTC. Translation gives CASSSRGGDEQYF.

V usage is TRBV19 and J usage is TRBJ2-2, with no clear D. Per the germline V gene, CDR1 is LNHDA and CDR2 is SQIVND (reference sequence). The CDR3 sequence is 14 residues long. V lost 3 bases, J lost 0 bases, and 5 bases lay in between. In DNA form, the CDR3 reads TGTGCCAGTAGTATGATCGCGAACACCGGGGAGCTGTTTTTT. Protein sequence: CASSMIANTGELFF.

The chain has TRBV5-1 and TRBJ2-7; 12 bases match TRBD2. Germline V lookup: CDR1 SGHRS, CDR2 YFSETQ. The CDR3 is 16 amino acids. V lost 0 bases and J lost 5; bases outside the gene matches: 6. CDR3 DNA: TGCGCCAGCAGCTTGGTGGCTAGCGGGGGGGCTAACGAGCAGTACTTC. Residues: CASSLVASGGANEQYF.

V is TRBV13 and J is TRBJ2-1; D perhaps matches TRBD1 (5 bases). The germline CDR1 and CDR2 sequences are PRHDT and FYEKMQ (reference sequence). Trimming cost V 0 bases and J 7 bases, with 13 bases left between them. There are 15 residues in the CDR3. The CDR3: CASSLGGDWSNEQFF. The CDR3 DNA follows: TGTGCCAGCAGCTTAGGAGGGGATTGGTCAAATGAGCAGTTCTTC.

V and J are TRBV10-3 and TRBJ1-1; D remains unclear. This CDR3 has 15 amino acids. V was cut by 3 bases and J by 2 bases, with 13 bases left in between. Germline V CDR1 and CDR2: ENHRY, SYGVKD. Here the CDR3 DNA reads TGTGCCATCAGTGACCTCGCTTCCGGAAACACTGAAGCTTTCTTT. It translates to CAISDLASGNTEAFF.

This chain joins TRBV28 and TRBJ2-1, with 7 nucleotides matching TRBD2. Germline-derived CDR1 and CDR2 are MDHEN and SYDVKM. The V and J ends lost 3 bases and 8 bases, in that order; junction bases with no gene match: 16. CDR3 length equals 17 residues. The DNA for the CDR3 is TGTGCCAGCAGTTTGTACCCTGGCGGGGGTAGAGATTATGAGCAGTTCTTC. Its protein is CASSLYPGGGRDYEQFF. The complete variable domain, with remaining parts taken from reference TRBV28 and TRBJ2-1, reads DVKVTQSSRYLVKRTGEKVFLECVQDMDHENMFWYRQDPGLGLRLIYFSYDVKMKEKGDIPEGYSVSREKKERFSLILESASTNQTSMYLCASSLYPGGGRDYEQFFGPGTRLTVL.

This chain links TRBV9 with TRBJ2-5; TRBD1 matches at 9 bases. V trimming: 3 bases; J trimming: 2 bases; junction bases outside the gene matches: 5. CDR1 is SGDLS, CDR2 YYNGEE, per germline. The CDR3 runs 15 residues. The CDR3 reads CASSADDRGQETQYF. CDR3 coding DNA: TGTGCCAGCAGCGCTGACGACAGGGGGCAAGAGACCCAGTACTTC.

The V gene is TRBV18, the J gene TRBJ2-2; 8 nucleotides line up with TRBD2. The CDR3 runs to 16 residues. CDR1 KGHSH and CDR2 LQKENI come from the germline V gene. V trimming: 4 bases; J trimming: 0 bases; junction bases outside the gene matches: 4. This CDR3 reads CASSLTSGTNTGELFF. The CDR3 DNA reads TGTGCCAGCTCACTTACTAGCGGTACGAACACCGGGGAGCTGTTTTTT.

The rearrangement uses TRBV6-5 and TRBJ1-5; no clear D. Germline loops: CDR1 MNHEY, CDR2 SVGAGI. This CDR3 is built from 13 residues. Between the trimmed V and J ends, which lost 4 bases and 7 bases, there was a span of 11 bases. The CDR3 DNA sequence: TGTGCCAGCAGTTTAAAGGGAGAACAGCCCCAGCATTTT. This sequence encodes CASSLKGEQPQHF.

V usage is TRBV9 and J usage is TRBJ2-5; TRBD1 matches 12 bases. CDR1 SGDLS and CDR2 YYNGEE come from the germline V gene. With 3 bases clipped from V and 5 bases from J, the junction kept 8 bases outside the gene matches. CDR3 length equals 16 residues. CDR3 sequence (DNA): TGTGCCAGCAGCGCCCCGGGACAGGGGGCGCGGGAGACCCAGTACTTC. It codes for CASSAPGQGARETQYF.

The chain combines TRBV7-3 with TRBJ1-2; the match to TRBD1 covers 9 bases. Per the germline V gene, CDR1 is SGHTA and CDR2 is FQGTGA. J lost 4 bases, V lost 6 bases, and 3 bases had no gene match. This CDR3 is built from 13 residues. CDR3: CASSSGQGYGYTF. The CDR3 DNA reads TGTGCCAGCAGTTCGGGACAGGGCTATGGCTACACCTTC.

The rearrangement links TRBV7-7 to TRBJ2-1; D is unclear. Looked up from germline, CDR1 is SSHAT and CDR2 is FNYEAQ (reference sequence). This CDR3 contains 14 residues. The V gene lost 1 base and the J gene lost 8 bases, with 12 bases spanning the gap. CDR3 in DNA: TGTGCCAGCAGCTTAGAGATATACGGGCATGAGCAGTTCTTC. Protein: CASSLEIYGHEQFF.

Written as DNA, the CDR3 is TGTGCCAGCAGTGTCGGTGGCCGGCTGTTTTTT. Translation: CASSVGGRLFF. The genes are TRBV2 and TRBJ1-4, with D unresolved. The CDR3 spans 11 residues. Trimming shortened V by 4 bases and J by 14 bases, and 11 bases separated the two germline ends. CDR1 and CDR2 from the germline V gene are SNHLY and FYNNEI.

The V call is TRBV6-5, the J call TRBJ2-1; 8 nucleotides agree with TRBD2. The V segment lost 5 bases and the J segment 4 bases; nucleotides outside the gene matches: 4. The length of the CDR3 is 14 residues. From germline, CDR1 is MNHEY and CDR2 SVGAGI. The CDR3 sequence is CASSPPSGYNEQFF. The CDR3 nucleotides are TGTGCCAGCAGTCCTCCTAGCGGGTACAATGAGCAGTTCTTC.

The chain couples TRBV5-1 to TRBJ2-1, with TRBD2 identical over 9 bases. CDR3 length: 15 residues. The ends lost 2 bases at V and 4 bases at J; junction bases unmatched: 4. Germline V gene lookup returns CDR1 SGHRS and CDR2 YFSETQ. DNA for the CDR3: TGCGCCAGCAGCTTTGGGCGGGAGGGGTACAATGAGCAGTTCTTC. It translates to CASSFGREGYNEQFF.

This clone appeared many times. This chain uses TRBV7-7 with TRBJ2-1, with 8 bases identical to TRBD1. Losses at the gene ends were 8 bases for V and 10 bases for J; bases not matched to a gene: 22. The length of the CDR3 is 17 residues. Germline V CDR1 and CDR2: SSHAT, FNYEAQ (reference sequence). The CDR3 sequence: CASCSLLPGQVSREQFF. As DNA, the CDR3 is TGTGCCAGCTGTTCCCTCTTACCGGGACAGGTTTCAAGGGAGCAGTTCTTC.

This chain links TRBV9 with TRBJ1-4, with D tentatively TRBD1 (6 bases). Germline V gene data show CDR1 as SGDLS and CDR2 as YYNGEE. V lost 2 bases to trimming and J lost 8 bases, with 16 bases between them. There are 15 residues in the CDR3. CDR3 DNA: TGTGCCAGCAGCGTCACTTCAGGGGCAGGGGAAAAACTGTTTTTT. Protein sequence: CASSVTSGAGEKLFF.

The chain has TRBV6-4 and TRBJ2-3, with 7 positions matching TRBD2. There are 14 residues in the CDR3. The germline CDR1 and CDR2 sequences are MRHNA and SNTAGT. V was clipped by 6 bases and J by 6 bases; unmatched bases: 9. CDR3 residues: CASRAGLDGDTQYF. The CDR3 nucleotides are TGTGCCAGCAGAGCTGGACTAGACGGGGATACGCAGTATTTT.

In this sample, this clone is medium-sized. V gene TRBV19 combines with J gene TRBJ1-5, with D tentatively TRBD1 (6 bases). The germline V and J ends were trimmed by 5 bases and 1 base, with 12 bases remaining between them. CDR3 size: 15 residues. CDR1 and CDR2 (germline): LNHDA, SQIVND (reference sequence). The CDR3 nucleotides read TGTGCCAGTAGTGTAACAGGGAGGAGCAATCAGCCCCAGCATTTT. The encoded protein is CASSVTGRSNQPQHF.

The gene calls are TRBV7-2 and TRBJ1-1; D not resolved. CDR1 is SGHTA and CDR2 is FQGNSA in the germline V gene. The CDR3 contains 15 residues. Trimming took 1 base from V and 0 from J, leaving 9 bases between them. The CDR3 region has the DNA TGTGCCAGCAGCTTAGGTACACTCATGAACACTGAAGCTTTCTTT. This codes for CASSLGTLMNTEAFF.

This chain uses TRBV28 with TRBJ1-2, with no clear D. Germline V gene data show CDR1 as MDHEN and CDR2 as SYDVKM. This CDR3 has 13 amino acids. The ends were cut back, 3 bases at V and 4 bases at J, with 9 bases in the middle. CDR3 protein: CASSFRGPYGYTF. CDR3 DNA: TGTGCCAGCAGTTTTCGTGGGCCCTATGGCTACACCTTC.

This clone has at least ten counts. The chain employs TRBV6-4 and TRBJ2-3, with D perhaps TRBD2 (6 bases). This CDR3 is built from 14 residues. The germline V gene encodes CDR1 MRHNA and CDR2 SNTAGT. Trimming removed 3 bases from V and 0 bases from J, with 7 bases in between. The CDR3 region has the DNA TGTGCCAGCAGTGAAGGGACTAGCACAGATACGCAGTATTTT. Encoded protein: CASSEGTSTDTQYF.